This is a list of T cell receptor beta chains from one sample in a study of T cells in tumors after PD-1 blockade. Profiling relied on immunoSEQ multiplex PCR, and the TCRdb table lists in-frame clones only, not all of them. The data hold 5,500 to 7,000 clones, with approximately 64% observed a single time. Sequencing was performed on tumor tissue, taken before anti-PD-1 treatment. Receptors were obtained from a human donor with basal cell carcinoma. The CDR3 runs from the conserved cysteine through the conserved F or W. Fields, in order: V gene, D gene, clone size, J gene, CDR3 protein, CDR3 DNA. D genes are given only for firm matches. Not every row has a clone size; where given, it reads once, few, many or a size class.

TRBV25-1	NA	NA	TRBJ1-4	CASSVSQFNEKLFF	TGTGCCAGCAGTGTCAGCCAGTTTAATGAAAAACTGTTTTTT
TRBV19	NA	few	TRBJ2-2	CASSIMAGSGTGELFF	TGTGCCAGTAGTATAATGGCCGGATCGGGTACCGGGGAGCTGTTTTTT
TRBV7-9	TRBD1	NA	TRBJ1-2	CASSPGTGGNNGYTF	TGTGCCAGCAGCCCGGGGACAGGGGGCAATAACGGCTACACCTTC
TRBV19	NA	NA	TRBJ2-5	CASSSAAQETQYF	TGTGCCAGTAGTTCCGCAGCACAAGAGACCCAGTACTTC
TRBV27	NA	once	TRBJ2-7	CASRTGRDSYEQYF	TGTGCCAGCAGGACGGGACGAGACTCCTACGAGCAGTACTTC
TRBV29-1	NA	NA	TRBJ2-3	CSVPSGVLGTDTQYF	TGCAGCGTTCCATCGGGGGTGCTTGGAACAGATACGCAGTATTTT
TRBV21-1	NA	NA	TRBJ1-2	CASRGIGGYTF	TGTGCCAGCAGGGGAATTGGTGGCTACACCTTC
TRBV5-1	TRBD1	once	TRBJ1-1	CASSLRQGATNTEAFF	TGCGCCAGCAGCCTTCGACAGGGGGCCACGAACACTGAAGCTTTCTTT
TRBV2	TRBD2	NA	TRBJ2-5	CASSESGGAIETQYF	TGTGCCAGCAGTGAAAGCGGGGGGGCCATAGAGACCCAGTACTTC
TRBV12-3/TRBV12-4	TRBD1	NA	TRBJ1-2	CASSGQGDGYTF	TGTGCCAGCAGTGGACAGGGTGATGGCTACACCTTC
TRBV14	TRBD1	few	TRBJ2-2	CASSPGARGHTGELFF	TGTGCCAGCAGCCCAGGAGCAAGGGGGCACACCGGGGAGCTGTTTTTT
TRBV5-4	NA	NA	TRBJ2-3	CASSLGDLVNF	TGTGCCAGCAGCCTCGGTGACCTCGTCAATTTT
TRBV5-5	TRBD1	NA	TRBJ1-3	CASSGLLSDRLRENTIYF	TGTGCCAGCAGCGGACTATTATCGGACAGGTTGAGGGAGAACACCATATATTTT
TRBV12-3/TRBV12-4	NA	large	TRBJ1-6	CASSLNAGTPLHF	TGTGCCAGCAGTTTAAATGCAGGAACACCCCTCCACTTT
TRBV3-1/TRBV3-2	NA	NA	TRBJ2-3	CASSPLLGTREYF	TGTGCCAGCAGCCCCTTACTAGGGACCCGGGAGTATTTT
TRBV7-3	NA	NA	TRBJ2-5	CASSLSSSQTQYF	TGTGCCAGCAGCTTATCCTCTTCCCAGACCCAGTACTTC
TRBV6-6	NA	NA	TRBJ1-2	CASSRSGLNYGYTF	TGTGCCAGCAGTCGATCCGGGCTTAACTATGGCTACACCTTC
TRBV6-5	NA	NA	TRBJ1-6	CASSSSGAQGSPLHF	TGTGCCAGCAGTTCCTCGGGGGCACAAGGTTCACCCCTCCACTTT
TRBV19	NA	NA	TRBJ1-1	CASTLQGRAEAFF	TGTGCCAGTACACTTCAGGGTAGGGCTGAAGCTTTCTTT
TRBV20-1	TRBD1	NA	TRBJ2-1	CTASTGQGRDEQFF	TGCACTGCTAGTACGGGACAGGGTAGGGATGAGCAGTTCTTC
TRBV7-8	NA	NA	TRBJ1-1	CASSSREHQNTEAFF	TGTGCCAGCAGCTCCAGGGAGCACCAGAACACTGAAGCTTTCTTT
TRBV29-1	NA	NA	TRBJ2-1	CSVDETLRQFF	TGCAGCGTTGATGAGACATTGCGGCAGTTCTTC
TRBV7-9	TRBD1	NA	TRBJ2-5	CASSKSTGVRETQYF	TGTGCCAGCAGCAAGTCGACAGGGGTGAGGGAGACCCAGTACTTC
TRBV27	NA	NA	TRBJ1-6	CASSLGWGGSYNSPLHF	TGTGCCAGCAGTTTAGGGTGGGGTGGATCCTATAATTCACCCCTCCACTTT
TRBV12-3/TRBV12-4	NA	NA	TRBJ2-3	CASSPMERAQYF	TGTGCCAGCAGTCCCATGGAGCGCGCGCAGTATTTT
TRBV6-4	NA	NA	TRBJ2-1	CASSEGPQGNEQFF	TGTGCCAGCAGTGAAGGTCCCCAAGGGAATGAGCAGTTCTTC
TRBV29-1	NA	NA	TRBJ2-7	CSVGTGRSYEQYF	TGCAGCGTTGGTACTGGTCGGTCCTACGAGCAGTACTTC
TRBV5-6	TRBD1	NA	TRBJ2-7	CASSQARQGSREQYF	TGTGCCAGCAGTCAAGCAAGACAGGGAAGCCGCGAGCAGTACTTC
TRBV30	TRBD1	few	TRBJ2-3	CAWSLGGQVTDTQYF	TGTGCCTGGAGCCTAGGGGGCCAAGTCACAGATACGCAGTATTTT
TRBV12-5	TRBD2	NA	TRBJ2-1	CASGLGAGVEQFF	TGTGCTAGTGGTTTGGGGGCGGGGGTTGAGCAGTTCTTC
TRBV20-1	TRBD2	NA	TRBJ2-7	CSASTPAGAYEQYF	TGCAGTGCTAGTACCCCAGCGGGGGCCTACGAGCAGTACTTC
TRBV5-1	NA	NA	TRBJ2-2	CASGQGTTGELFF	TGCGCCAGCGGGCAGGGGACCACCGGGGAGCTGTTTTTT
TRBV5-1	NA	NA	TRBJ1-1	CASSLQGRNTEAFF	TGCGCCAGCAGCTTACAGGGAAGAAACACTGAAGCTTTCTTT
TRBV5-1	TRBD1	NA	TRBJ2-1	CASSPTGTGVGEQFF	TGCGCCAGCAGCCCGACCGGGACAGGGGTGGGTGAGCAGTTCTTC
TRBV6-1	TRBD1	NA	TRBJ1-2	CASSEVGRGDSYGYTF	TGTGCCAGCAGTGAAGTAGGCCGGGGGGACAGCTATGGCTACACCTTC